This TCR beta chain was recovered during a study of patients and donors after allogeneic stem cell transplantation. With V trimmed by 6 bases and J by 6 bases, 5 bases remained unmatched. The CDR3 contains 13 residues. TCRdb called the RT-PCR reads again in MiXCR, with one record for every CDR3 protein. This sample has 190,000 or so distinct CDR3 sequences; around 41% occur once, and the top ten carry around 10%. This clonotype was observed many times. The sample taken for sequencing was blood, either unsorted or a sorted T cell fraction (not recorded which). The rearrangement joins TRBV12-3 or TRBV12-4 to TRBJ1-2; 9 bases align to TRBD1. This receptor was identified in a human donor who was either an allogeneic HSCT recipient or a stem cell or donor lymphocyte infusion donor (not recorded which). It is not recorded whose cells these are; they may come from a transplant donor. CDR3 amino acids: CASSPQGAHGYTF. The CDR3 DNA follows: TGTGCCAGCAGCCCACAGGGGGCTCATGGCTACACCTTC.